Listed below are T cell receptor beta chains from one sample, sequenced in a study of blood T cell repertoires in COVID-19. This table comes from immunoSEQ multiplex PCR, and its TCRdb copy is limited to in-frame clones, with some not included. Found here are around 300,000 clones, about nine tenths of them singletons; the top ten hold 1%. Sequencing was done on a sample of peripheral blood. Receptors originate from a man aged 45-65 years with active or convalescent COVID-19. Each CDR3 is given with its conserved first and last residue. The D gene is left open where the match is weak. Only part of the rows carry a size: once, few, many, or a class if the clone is expanded.

TGTGCCACCAGCTCCACCGGGAGTGGCACCGGGGAGCTGTTTTTT	CATSSTGSGTGELFF	TRBV15	NA	NA	TRBJ2-2
TGTGCCAGCAGTGTGCGGTGGGGACAGGTGAAGGCTGATTCACCCCTCCACTTT	CASSVRWGQVKADSPLHF	TRBV2	TRBD1	NA	TRBJ1-6
TGTGCCAGCAGTTACTCGAGCAGGGCCGGCAACACCATATATTTT	CASSYSSRAGNTIYF	TRBV6-5	NA	NA	TRBJ1-3
TGTGCCAGCAGCTTAGCGGGACCGCCAGGGGGAAACAATCAGCCCCAGCATTTT	CASSLAGPPGGNNQPQHF	TRBV7-2	TRBD1	NA	TRBJ1-5
TGTGCCAGCAGTTTCGTCCCCACAACAGATACGCAGTATTTT	CASSFVPTTDTQYF	TRBV27	NA	NA	TRBJ2-3
TGTGCCAGCAGCCAGGGAATTCTAGCGGGAGGAGAGACCCAGTACTTC	CASSQGILAGGETQYF	TRBV7-6	TRBD2	NA	TRBJ2-5
TGTGCCAGCAGCCCCGGGACACAGGGTGGCAATGAGCAGTTCTTC	CASSPGTQGGNEQFF	TRBV5-5	NA	NA	TRBJ2-1
TGTGCCAGCAGCTTAGCTTGGCAGGGGAAGACCCAGTACTTC	CASSLAWQGKTQYF	TRBV7-2	NA	NA	TRBJ2-5
TGTGCCAGTAGTACCATCACAGGGGTAGCCGGGGAGCTGTTTTTT	CASSTITGVAGELFF	TRBV19	TRBD1	NA	TRBJ2-2
TGTGCCAGCAGCGTAGGGCGGGATTCACCCCTCCACTTT	CASSVGRDSPLHF	TRBV9	NA	NA	TRBJ1-6
TGTGCCATTACACAGGGGCCGCGACGTGCTTTCTTT	CAITQGPRRAFF	TRBV6-4	TRBD1	NA	TRBJ1-1
TGTGCCAGCAACCCCGGGACAGTCTCCTACGAGCAGTACTTC	CASNPGTVSYEQYF	TRBV6-2/TRBV6-3	TRBD1	NA	TRBJ2-7
TGTGCCAGAAGCTTGGCTGCGGGGAATTCACCCCTCCACTTT	CARSLAAGNSPLHF	TRBV5-3	NA	NA	TRBJ1-6
TGTGCCAGCAGCAGGATAGCGGTCTCCTACGAGCAGTACTTC	CASSRIAVSYEQYF	TRBV3-1/TRBV3-2	NA	NA	TRBJ2-7
TGCGCCAGCAGCCAAGGGCCGATTAAAGAGACCCAGTACTTC	CASSQGPIKETQYF	TRBV4-1	NA	NA	TRBJ2-5
TGTGCCAGCAGTCGGACAAGTAATCAGCCCCAGCATTTT	CASSRTSNQPQHF	TRBV28	NA	NA	TRBJ1-5
TGCGCCAGCAGCCAAGGGACTAGCGGTATCTACGAGCAGTACTTC	CASSQGTSGIYEQYF	TRBV4-1	TRBD2	NA	TRBJ2-7
TGTGCCAGCAGCCGCGGGGAGGGCAGGACGAATCAGCCCCAGCATTTT	CASSRGEGRTNQPQHF	TRBV7-8	NA	few	TRBJ1-5
TGTGCCAGCAGCCGGTATGGCACAGATACGCAGTATTTT	CASSRYGTDTQYF	TRBV7-9	NA	NA	TRBJ2-3
TGTGCCAGCAGCTTCCGGGACACTGAAGCTTTCTTT	CASSFRDTEAFF	TRBV5-5	NA	NA	TRBJ1-1
TGTGCCAGTAGTATCGATCGGGCCATTCCTGGGGGCTATCAGCCCCAGCATTTT	CASSIDRAIPGGYQPQHF	TRBV19	NA	once	TRBJ1-5
TGTGCCAGCAGCTTTGTCGGGGGTGGGGAAAAACTGTTTTTT	CASSFVGGGEKLFF	TRBV7-9	NA	NA	TRBJ1-4
TGTGCCAGCTCACCACTGGCAAATCAACCCGCTAGCTATGGCTACACCTTC	CASSPLANQPASYGYTF	TRBV18	NA	NA	TRBJ1-2